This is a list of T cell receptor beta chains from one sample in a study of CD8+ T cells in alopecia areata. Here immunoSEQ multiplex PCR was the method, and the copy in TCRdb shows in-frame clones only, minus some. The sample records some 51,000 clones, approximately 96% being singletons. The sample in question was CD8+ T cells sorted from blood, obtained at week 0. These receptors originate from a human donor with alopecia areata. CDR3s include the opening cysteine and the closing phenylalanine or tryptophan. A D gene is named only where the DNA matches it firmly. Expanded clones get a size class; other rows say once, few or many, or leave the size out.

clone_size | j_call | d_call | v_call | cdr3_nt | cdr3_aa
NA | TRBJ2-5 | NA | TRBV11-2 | TGTGCCAGCAGCCATCAGGATGAGGGGGAGATAGAGACCCAGTACTTC | CASSHQDEGEIETQYF
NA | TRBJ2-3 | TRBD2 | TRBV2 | TGTGCCAGCAGTATAGCGGGGGGCCCAGATACGCAGTATTTT | CASSIAGGPDTQYF
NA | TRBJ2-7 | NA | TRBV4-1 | TGCGCCAGCAGCCAAGACGAGATGAGCTCCTACGAGCAGTACTTC | CASSQDEMSSYEQYF
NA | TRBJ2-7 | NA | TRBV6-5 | TGTGCCAGCACCATGGGAATGGGACGCTACGAGCAGTACTTC | CASTMGMGRYEQYF
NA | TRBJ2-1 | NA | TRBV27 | TGTGCCAGCAGACCTACAGCGTTAGCGGATTACAATGAGCAGTTCTTC | CASRPTALADYNEQFF
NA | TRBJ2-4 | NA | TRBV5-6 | TGTGCCAGCAGCGGCCGAGCTAGCTGGAGGGGCATTCAGTACTTC | CASSGRASWRGIQYF
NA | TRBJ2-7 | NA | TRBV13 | TGTGCCAGCAGAAAACAGGGTAGTACCTACGAGCAGTACTTC | CASRKQGSTYEQYF
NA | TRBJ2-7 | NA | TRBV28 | TGTGCCAGCAGTTCCAACAGACAGTACGAGCAGTACTTC | CASSSNRQYEQYF
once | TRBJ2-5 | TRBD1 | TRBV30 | TGTGCCTGGAGTGTACGAGGGACAGGGCGTCAAGAGACCCAGTACTTC | CAWSVRGTGRQETQYF
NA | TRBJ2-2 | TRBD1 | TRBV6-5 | TGTGCCACTTCCGACAGGGAAGGGGCCGGGGAGCTGTTTTTT | CATSDREGAGELFF
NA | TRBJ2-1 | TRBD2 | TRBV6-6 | TGTGCCAGCAGTTACGGGGAGGGGTTGAATGAGCAGTTCTTC | CASSYGEGLNEQFF
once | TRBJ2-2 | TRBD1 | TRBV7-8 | TGTGCCAGCAGGCTGGGGACAGGCAGCACCGGGGAGCTGTTTTTT | CASRLGTGSTGELFF
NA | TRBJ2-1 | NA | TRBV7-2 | TGTGCCAGCAGCTTTACGGACAGTACTGAGCAGTTCTTC | CASSFTDSTEQFF
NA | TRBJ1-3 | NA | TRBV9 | TGTGCCAGCAGCGGAGGGGCGCTCTCTGGAAACACCATATATTTT | CASSGGALSGNTIYF
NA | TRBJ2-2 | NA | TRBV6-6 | TGTGCCAGCAGCCGCGTGCAGGGCGGCACCGGGGAGCTGTTTTTT | CASSRVQGGTGELFF
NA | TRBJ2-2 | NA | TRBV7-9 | TGTGCCAGCAGGTCGACCGGGGAGCTGTTTTTT | CASRSTGELFF
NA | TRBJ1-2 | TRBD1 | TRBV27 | TGTGCCAGCAGTTTTGGGCAGGGGGCGACGCATGGCTACACCTTC | CASSFGQGATHGYTF
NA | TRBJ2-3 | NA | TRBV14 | TGTGCCAGCAGCCAAGGAGAACCAGCGAACACAGATACGCAGTATTTT | CASSQGEPANTDTQYF
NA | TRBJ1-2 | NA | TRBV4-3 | TGCGCCAGCAGCCAAGAACTGGCCCACTATGGCTACACCTTC | CASSQELAHYGYTF
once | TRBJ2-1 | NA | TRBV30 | TGTGCCTGGAGTGGAGAGAAGGGCCGATACAATGAGCAGTTCTTC | CAWSGEKGRYNEQFF
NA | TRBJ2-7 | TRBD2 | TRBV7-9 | TGTGCCAGCAGCGTAACTAGCGCCGAGCAGTACTTC | CASSVTSAEQYF
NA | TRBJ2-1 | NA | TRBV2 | TGTGCCAGCAGTGTTCGGCCAGGGCTCTACAATGAGCAGTTCTTC | CASSVRPGLYNEQFF
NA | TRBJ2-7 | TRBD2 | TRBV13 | TGTGCCAGCAGCCCCCCCGGGAGGGCGGGCGAGCAGTACTTC | CASSPPGRAGEQYF
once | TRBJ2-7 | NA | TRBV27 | TGTGCCAGCAGTTTAAGGGGGGACACATACGAGCAGTACTTC | CASSLRGDTYEQYF
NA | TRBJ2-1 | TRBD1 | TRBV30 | TGTGCCTGGAGTGTAGGATCGACAGGGAATGAGCAGTTCTTC | CAWSVGSTGNEQFF
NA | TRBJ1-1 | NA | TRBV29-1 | TGCAGCGTCCCAAGACAGGATAGCGCTGAAGCTTTCTTT | CSVPRQDSAEAFF
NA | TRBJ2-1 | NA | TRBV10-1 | TGCGCCAGCAGTGACGGGAATGAGCAGTTCTTC | CASSDGNEQFF
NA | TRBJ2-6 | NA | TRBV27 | TGTGCCAGCAGTGGCGACTCTGGGGCCAACGTCCTGACTTTC | CASSGDSGANVLTF
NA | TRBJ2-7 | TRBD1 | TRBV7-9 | TGTGCCAGCAGCCAACAGGGACAGGGGCCCTACGAGCAGTACTTC | CASSQQGQGPYEQYF